The rows below give T cell receptor beta chains drawn from one sample of a study of control samples from healthy donors and cancer patients. The table came from immunoSEQ multiplex PCR; TCRdb's copy has only in-frame clones and leaves some out. In the table there are about 97,000 clones, roughly 91% of which are singletons. Sequencing used blood. The receptor set was obtained from a man aged 30 to 39 in good health. Each CDR3 is given with its conserved first and last residue. The order of the fields is V gene, J gene, clone size, D gene, CDR3 DNA, CDR3 protein. D genes are given only for firm matches. Only some rows state a clone size, as once, few, many or a class for expanded clones.

V gene: TRBV6-5
J gene: TRBJ1-3
clone size: -
D gene: -
CDR3 DNA: TGTGCCAGCAGTTCTCAGGGGACTGGAAACACCATATATTTT
CDR3 protein: CASSSQGTGNTIYF

V gene: TRBV9
J gene: TRBJ2-2
clone size: -
D gene: -
CDR3 DNA: TGTGCCAGCAGCGATCCGGGGTACACCGGGGAGCTGTTTTTT
CDR3 protein: CASSDPGYTGELFF

V gene: TRBV13
J gene: TRBJ1-1
clone size: -
D gene: -
CDR3 DNA: TGTGCCAGCAGCGACGGGACCGGAGCTTTCTTT
CDR3 protein: CASSDGTGAFF

V gene: TRBV12-3/TRBV12-4
J gene: TRBJ2-1
clone size: -
D gene: -
CDR3 DNA: TGTGCCAGCAGTCGGACCGTTAACGATGAGCAGTTCTTC
CDR3 protein: CASSRTVNDEQFF

V gene: TRBV30
J gene: TRBJ1-2
clone size: -
D gene: -
CDR3 DNA: TGTGCCTGGTCGATCCCCGGGGCTAAAAACTATGGCTACACCTTC
CDR3 protein: CAWSIPGAKNYGYTF

V gene: TRBV7-2
J gene: TRBJ2-3
clone size: once
D gene: -
CDR3 DNA: TGTGCCAGCAGCACCCCGGGGGCAGATACGCAGTATTTT
CDR3 protein: CASSTPGADTQYF

V gene: TRBV12-5
J gene: TRBJ2-2
clone size: -
D gene: TRBD2
CDR3 DNA: TGTGCTAGTGGCACACCCGCCCCCGGGACTAGCGGGGAAACCGGGGAGCTGTTTTTT
CDR3 protein: CASGTPAPGTSGETGELFF

V gene: TRBV18
J gene: TRBJ1-1
clone size: once
D gene: -
CDR3 DNA: TGTGCCAGCTCACGGGGGGGACAACGACCGAACACTGAAGCTTTCTTT
CDR3 protein: CASSRGGQRPNTEAFF

V gene: TRBV28
J gene: TRBJ2-3
clone size: -
D gene: -
CDR3 DNA: TGTGCCAGCAGTTATAGGGCAGTACCGCCAGATACGCAGTATTTT
CDR3 protein: CASSYRAVPPDTQYF

V gene: TRBV18
J gene: TRBJ2-2
clone size: -
D gene: -
CDR3 DNA: TGTGCCAACTCACCTGACCGACAGAAAGCGAACACCGGGGAGCTGTTTTTT
CDR3 protein: CANSPDRQKANTGELFF

V gene: TRBV6-5
J gene: TRBJ1-6
clone size: -
D gene: -
CDR3 DNA: TGTGCCAGCAGCCGAGGGGCTAATTCACCCCTCCACTTT
CDR3 protein: CASSRGANSPLHF

V gene: TRBV7-9
J gene: TRBJ2-2
clone size: -
D gene: -
CDR3 DNA: TGTGCCATTAGGACCGCGGGGACCGGGGAGCTGTTTTTT
CDR3 protein: CAIRTAGTGELFF

V gene: TRBV6-1
J gene: TRBJ1-2
clone size: -
D gene: -
CDR3 DNA: TGTGCCAGCAGTGAAGCGCTTCGTAGGGGTGACTATGGCTACACCTTC
CDR3 protein: CASSEALRRGDYGYTF

V gene: TRBV6-5
J gene: TRBJ2-1
clone size: -
D gene: TRBD2
CDR3 DNA: TGTGCCAGCAGAGGGACTAGCGGGCGAAACAATGAGCAGTTCTTC
CDR3 protein: CASRGTSGRNNEQFF

V gene: TRBV27
J gene: TRBJ1-1
clone size: -
D gene: -
CDR3 DNA: TGTGCCAGCAGTTTATCCCCTCAATGGATGACTGAAGCTTTCTTT
CDR3 protein: CASSLSPQWMTEAFF

V gene: TRBV7-3
J gene: TRBJ1-1
clone size: -
D gene: -
CDR3 DNA: TGTGCCAGCACCCAGGGGAGGGACACTGAAGCTTTCTTT
CDR3 protein: CASTQGRDTEAFF

V gene: TRBV2
J gene: TRBJ1-1
clone size: -
D gene: TRBD1
CDR3 DNA: TGTGCCAGCAGTGAGTCGGGGACAGGGGGCGGCGGCACTGAAGCTTTCTTT
CDR3 protein: CASSESGTGGGGTEAFF

V gene: TRBV6-5
J gene: TRBJ2-2
clone size: -
D gene: -
CDR3 DNA: TGTGCCAGCAGTATATTGCGCGGGGAAACCGGGGAGCTGTTTTTT
CDR3 protein: CASSILRGETGELFF

V gene: TRBV7-9
J gene: TRBJ1-4
clone size: -
D gene: -
CDR3 DNA: TGTGCCAGCAGCCAAGGGGGACAACGTAATGAAAAACTGTTTTTT
CDR3 protein: CASSQGGQRNEKLFF

V gene: TRBV19
J gene: TRBJ2-4
clone size: -
D gene: -
CDR3 DNA: TGTGCCAGTAGTATCCGAGGGACGGCCAAAAACATTCAGTACTTC
CDR3 protein: CASSIRGTAKNIQYF

V gene: TRBV11-2
J gene: TRBJ2-7
clone size: -
D gene: -
CDR3 DNA: TGTGCCAGCAGCTCCCTCACAGGACTATCGGGGGAGCAGTACTTC
CDR3 protein: CASSSLTGLSGEQYF

V gene: TRBV15
J gene: TRBJ2-1
clone size: -
D gene: -
CDR3 DNA: TGTGCCACCAGTGGGTACCTAGCGCAAAATGAGCAGTTCTTC
CDR3 protein: CATSGYLAQNEQFF

V gene: TRBV10-1
J gene: TRBJ1-1
clone size: once
D gene: -
CDR3 DNA: TGCGCCAGCAGTGAGGGAAGCGGGGCAGAAGTCACTGAAGCTTTCTTT
CDR3 protein: CASSEGSGAEVTEAFF

V gene: TRBV28
J gene: TRBJ1-3
clone size: -
D gene: -
CDR3 DNA: TGTGCCAGCATCCCAGTAATAGGAAACACCATATATTTT
CDR3 protein: CASIPVIGNTIYF

V gene: TRBV14
J gene: TRBJ1-3
clone size: -
D gene: TRBD1
CDR3 DNA: TGTGCCAGCAGCCAACCGGGGACAGGGGCTGGAAACACCATATATTTT
CDR3 protein: CASSQPGTGAGNTIYF

V gene: TRBV19
J gene: TRBJ1-5
clone size: -
D gene: TRBD1
CDR3 DNA: TGTGCCAGTAGTTTCAACCGGGACAGGGTTATCAATCAGCCCCAGCATTTT
CDR3 protein: CASSFNRDRVINQPQHF

V gene: TRBV12-5
J gene: TRBJ1-3
clone size: -
D gene: -
CDR3 DNA: TGTGCTAGTGGTTTAGTTCCGAACTCTGGAAACACCATATATTTT
CDR3 protein: CASGLVPNSGNTIYF

V gene: TRBV9
J gene: TRBJ2-3
clone size: -
D gene: -
CDR3 DNA: TGTGCCAGCAGGAGTGGGACTAGCACAGATACGCAGTATTTT
CDR3 protein: CASRSGTSTDTQYF

V gene: TRBV11-2
J gene: TRBJ2-5
clone size: -
D gene: -
CDR3 DNA: TGTGCCAGCAGCCCGCAAGAGACCCAGTACTTC
CDR3 protein: CASSPQETQYF

V gene: TRBV6-2/TRBV6-3
J gene: TRBJ2-6
clone size: -
D gene: TRBD2
CDR3 DNA: TGTGCCAGCAGTTTGTGGGACTACATATACTCTGGGGCCAACGTCCTGACTTTC
CDR3 protein: CASSLWDYIYSGANVLTF

V gene: TRBV3-1/TRBV3-2
J gene: TRBJ1-1
clone size: -
D gene: -
CDR3 DNA: TGTGCCAGCAGCCAAGAGGGAGCCTACTACACTGAAGCTTTCTTT
CDR3 protein: CASSQEGAYYTEAFF